This T cell receptor (beta chain) is drawn from a study of blood T cell repertoires in COVID-19. Background on the study: Acute-phase and convalescent COVID-19 samples originated in the United States, Italy and Spain. Sources were T cells, B-cell-depleted T cells, or PBMCs; the material itself was cDNA or gDNA.

How the authors handled the data: Nucleated cell counts were estimated from reference gene primer amplification. Profiling relied on immunoSEQ multiplex PCR, and the TCRdb table lists in-frame clones only, not all of them. The V and J calls and clone size come from that table; D and trimming were worked out from the DNA. The sample holds 55,000 to 80,000 clones; about 81% are singletons and the top ten take 9.2%. V lost 0 bases and J 9 bases, leaving 9 bases between the germline ends. The germline gives CDR1 MGHRA, CDR2 YSYEKL. The CDR3 is 14 amino acids. The source of this sequence is a human donor in a cohort sampled during active COVID-19. This rearrangement joins TRBV4-1 to TRBJ1-6; tentative D call: TRBD1 (5 bases). Source material: peripheral blood. This chain's CDR3 is CASSQDRVGSPLHF. The CDR3 DNA reads TGCGCCAGCAGCCAAGACAGGGTCGGTTCACCCCTCCACTTT.